A single sample gave rise to the 16 T cell receptor beta chains below, sequenced in a study of neoadjuvant anti-PD-1 for oral cavity cancer. Sequencing was performed with immunoSEQ multiplex PCR; in TCRdb, only in-frame clones are kept and a portion is missing. The data hold tens of thousands of clones, with approximately 80% observed a single time. The material sequenced was PBMCs, taken before nivolumab (anti-PD-1) treatment. These receptor sequences come from a person aged 35-79 years with oral cavity squamous cell carcinoma.

The J gene is TRBJ1-4, the V gene TRBV7-8; D gene uncertain. Trimming shortened V by 5 bases and J by 12 bases, and 16 bases separated the two germline ends. Germline assignment: CDR1 SGHVS and CDR2 FQNEAQ. The CDR3 sequence is 13 residues long. CDR3: CASSDRTRRELFF. In DNA, the CDR3 is TGTGCCAGCAGCGACCGGACCCGCCGGGAACTGTTTTTT.

The V call is TRBV5-1, the J call TRBJ2-7, with TRBD1 matching over 9 bases. Germline CDR1 reads SGHRS; CDR2 reads YFSETQ. The CDR3 runs 16 residues. Trimming cost V 2 bases and J 2 bases; bases outside gene matches: 8. The CDR3 here is CASSFSAGTGTYEQYF. DNA for the CDR3: TGCGCCAGCAGCTTTTCCGCCGGGACAGGGACCTACGAGCAGTACTTC.

This chain uses TRBV4-1 with TRBJ1-3; D gene uncertain. Germline V gene data show CDR1 as MGHRA and CDR2 as YSYEKL. The ends were cut back, 2 bases at V and 0 bases at J, with 8 bases in the middle. CDR3 length: 15 residues. This CDR3 is CASSQWADSGNTIYF. The CDR3 DNA reads TGCGCCAGCAGCCAATGGGCAGACTCTGGAAACACCATATATTTT.

The chain uses TRBV5-4 and TRBJ1-2, with a weak D call TRBD1 (5 bases). V dropped 0 bases and J dropped 9 bases, with 15 bases sitting between them. Germline-derived CDR1 and CDR2 are SGHNT and YYREEE (reference sequence). CDR3 length equals 14 residues. CDR3 protein: CASSLVGQGRRYTF. CDR3 bases: TGTGCCAGCAGCTTGGTAGGGCAGGGAAGGCGCTACACCTTC.

V and J are TRBV7-3 and TRBJ2-5; D perhaps matches TRBD2 (5 bases). The length of the CDR3 is 13 residues. The germline V gene encodes CDR1 SGHTA and CDR2 FQGTGA. Trimming pared 2 bases from V and 2 bases from J, leaving 6 bases between. The CDR3 region has the DNA TGTGCCAGCAGCTTACGAGGGCAAGAGACCCAGTACTTC. Translating it yields CASSLRGQETQYF.

The chain couples TRBV6-1 to TRBJ2-7; D gene uncertain. Germline CDR1 and CDR2: MNHNS and SASEGT. V gave up 1 base and J gave up 0 bases, with 10 bases separating them. CDR3 size: 15 residues. This chain's CDR3 is CASSEEKGPSYEQYF. CDR3 sequence (DNA): TGTGCCAGCAGTGAAGAAAAAGGCCCCTCCTACGAGCAGTACTTC.

V is TRBV5-8 and J is TRBJ1-5, with D possibly matching TRBD1 (5 bases). V was clipped by 4 bases and J by 3 bases, with 11 bases between them. The CDR3 covers 14 residues. In germline, CDR1 is SGHTS, CDR2 YDEGEE. This CDR3 is CASSPRGLNQPQHF. In DNA, the CDR3 is TGTGCCAGCAGCCCCCGGGGCCTCAATCAGCCCCAGCATTTT.

The rearrangement uses TRBV7-2 and TRBJ1-2, with 7 nucleotides matching TRBD1. The V gene end was trimmed by 4 bases and the J gene end by 4 bases; junction bases not matched to a gene: 9. Germline CDR1 is SGHTA and CDR2 is FQGNSA. CDR3 size: 15 residues. The CDR3 sequence is CASSSMTGTVYGYTF. DNA of the CDR3: TGTGCCAGCAGCTCCATGACAGGGACTGTCTATGGCTACACCTTC.

The chain couples TRBV27 to TRBJ1-2; 8 nucleotides align to TRBD1. This CDR3 is built from 14 residues. V lost 2 bases to trimming and J lost 8 bases; unmatched junction nucleotides: 7. Germline V CDR1 and CDR2: MNHEY, SMNVEV (reference sequence). The CDR3: CASSLKRQGQGYTF. DNA for the CDR3: TGTGCCAGCAGTTTAAAGAGACAGGGGCAGGGCTACACCTTC.

This clone was observed once. J is TRBJ1-3 and V is TRBV7-8; TRBD1 might be the D (6 bases). Between the trimmed V and J ends, which lost 3 bases and 0 bases, there was a span of 12 bases. Germline values: CDR1 SGHVS, CDR2 FQNEAQ. There are 16 residues in the CDR3. The CDR3 nucleotides read TGTGCCAGCAGCTTGGGGGGGCTCGTCTCTGGAAACACCATATATTTT. It encodes CASSLGGLVSGNTIYF.

The chain combines TRBV2 with TRBJ2-3, with TRBD2 identical over 10 bases. The CDR3 is made up of 12 amino acids. Germline loops: CDR1 SNHLY, CDR2 FYNNEI. V trimming: 6 bases; J trimming: 9 bases; junction bases outside the gene matches: 3. The CDR3 protein is CASRGTSDTQYF. The CDR3 nucleotides read TGTGCCAGCAGAGGGACTAGCGACACGCAGTATTTT.

The chain has TRBV7-9 and TRBJ1-5, with 7 positions matching TRBD1. V dropped 5 bases and J dropped 5; count of bases not matched to a gene: 0. CDR1 is SEHNR and CDR2 is FQNEAQ in the germline V gene (reference sequence). There are 12 residues in the CDR3. The CDR3 DNA is TGTGCCAGCAGCCAGGGGGATCAGCCCCAGCATTTT. It yields the protein CASSQGDQPQHF. The whole variable domain, filled in from reference TRBV7-9 and TRBJ1-5, reads DTGVSQNPRHKITKRGQNVTFRCDPISEHNRLYWYRQTLGQGPEFLTYFQNEAQLEKSRLLSDRFSAERPKGSFSTLEIQRTEQGDSAMYLCASSQGDQPQHFGDGTRLSIL.

CDR3 bases: TGTGCCAGTAGTGTTGACCCGGACGGAAGGAACACTGAAGCTTTCTTT. Protein product: CASSVDPDGRNTEAFF. This chain uses TRBV19 with TRBJ1-1; D not certain. The CDR3 extends over 16 amino acids. V lost 5 bases to trimming and J lost 1 base, with 17 bases between them. Germline assignment: CDR1 LNHDA and CDR2 SQIVND (reference sequence).

The J gene is TRBJ2-1, the V gene TRBV2, with 9 bases fitting TRBD2. The trim removed 6 bases at V and 4 bases at J, leaving 4 bases unmatched. The V gene's germline CDR1 is SNHLY and CDR2 FYNNEI. The CDR3 contains 14 residues. CDR3 coding DNA: TGTGCCAGCAGCCCGACTAGCGGTTACAATGAGCAGTTCTTC. The encoded protein is CASSPTSGYNEQFF.

The chain links TRBV6-5 to TRBJ1-5, with D possibly TRBD1 on 6 matching bases. Trimming removed 0 bases at V and 6 bases at J, with 12 bases between. The CDR3 totals 15 residues. The germline CDR1 and CDR2 sequences are MNHEY and SVGAGI. The CDR3 DNA is TGTGCCAGCAGTTACTCAGGGGGTTTTGGTCAGCCCCAGCATTTT. Protein: CASSYSGGFGQPQHF.

V gene TRBV30 combines with J gene TRBJ2-7; D gene unclear. The CDR3 extends over 13 amino acids. Germline CDR1 GTSNPN, CDR2 SVGIG (reference sequence). The V end was cut by 3 bases, the J end by 2 bases, with 11 bases between. The chain's CDR3 is CAWRATSTYEQYF. CDR3 nucleotide sequence: TGTGCCTGGAGGGCCACGTCTACCTACGAGCAGTACTTC.